This T cell receptor (beta chain) was recorded in a study of T cells after yellow fever vaccination. 5'RACE template switching added a universal primer site and UMIs to TCR cDNA. TCRdb recomputed calls from the 5' RACE reads with MiXCR, one row per CDR3 protein. The table has a few hundred thousand distinct CDR3 sequences, roughly 17% seen once. With 0 bases removed from V and 3 bases from J, the gap between germline ends came to 11 bases. Germline CDR1 is DFQATT and CDR2 is SNEGSKA (reference sequence). CDR3 size: 14 residues. On this clonotype itself: Antigen: not known.

Study results and caveats: Researchers cautioned that FACS-sorted repertoires could harbor abundant clonotypes contaminating from the bulk population. It was a small share of clonotypes that appeared in both CD4 and CD8 compartments. Post-booster samples contained most primary-vaccination clones (around 95% CD4, about 85% CD8).

V is TRBV20-1 and J is TRBJ1-2, with D possibly TRBD1 on 5 matching bases. The material sequenced was PBMCs, taken around 5 days after the first yellow fever vaccination. This sequence was found in a man between 18 and 35 years old who received the YFV17D yellow fever vaccine. This chain's CDR3 is CSAREPGGDYGYTF. DNA for the CDR3: TGCAGTGCTAGAGAGCCGGGGGGAGACTATGGCTACACCTTC.